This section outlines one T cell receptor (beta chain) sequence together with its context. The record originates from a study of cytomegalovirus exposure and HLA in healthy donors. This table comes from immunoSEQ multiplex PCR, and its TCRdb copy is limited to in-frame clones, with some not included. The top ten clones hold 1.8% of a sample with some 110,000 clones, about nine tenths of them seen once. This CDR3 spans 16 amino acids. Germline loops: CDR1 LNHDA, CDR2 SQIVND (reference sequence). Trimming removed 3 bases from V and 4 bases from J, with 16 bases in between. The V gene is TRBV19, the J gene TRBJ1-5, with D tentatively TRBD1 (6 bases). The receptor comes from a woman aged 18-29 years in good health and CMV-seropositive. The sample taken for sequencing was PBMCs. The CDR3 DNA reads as TGTGCCAGTAGTATTGCGGCAGGGGCCCTTAATCAGCCCCAGCATTTT. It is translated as CASSIAAGALNQPQHF.